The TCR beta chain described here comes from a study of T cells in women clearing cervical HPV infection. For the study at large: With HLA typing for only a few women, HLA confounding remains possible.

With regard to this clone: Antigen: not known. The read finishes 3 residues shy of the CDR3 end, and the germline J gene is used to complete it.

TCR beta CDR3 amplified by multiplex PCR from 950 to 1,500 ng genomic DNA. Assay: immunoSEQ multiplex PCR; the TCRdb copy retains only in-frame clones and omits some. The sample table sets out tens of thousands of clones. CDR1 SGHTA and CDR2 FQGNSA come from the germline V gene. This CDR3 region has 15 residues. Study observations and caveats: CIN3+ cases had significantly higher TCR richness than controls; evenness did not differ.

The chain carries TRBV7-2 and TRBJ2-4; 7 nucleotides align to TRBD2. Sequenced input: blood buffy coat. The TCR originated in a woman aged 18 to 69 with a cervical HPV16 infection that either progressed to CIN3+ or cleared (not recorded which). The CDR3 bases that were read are TGTGCCAGCAGCCCGTCTCGGGGGGTAGAATATGGT. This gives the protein CASSPSRGVEYG. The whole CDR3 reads CASSPSRGVEYGQYF.